This T cell receptor beta chain comes out of a study of blood T cell repertoires in COVID-19. Study-wide context: The samples span acute and convalescent COVID-19 from the United States, Italy and Spain. The cDNA or gDNA used as material had been derived from T cells, B-cell-depleted T cells, or PBMCs.

How the authors handled the data: Counts of nucleated cells, estimated from reference gene primer amplification, were obtained. Clones were sequenced by immunoSEQ multiplex PCR, and TCRdb holds only the in-frame ones, with some missing. That table gives V, J and clone size, and the DNA gave D and trimming. Among a few hundred thousand clones listed, around 88% were seen once. V trimming: 4 bases; J trimming: 2 bases; junction bases outside the gene matches: 11. The CDR3 is made up of 16 amino acids. Germline V gene sequence: CDR1 SGHRS, CDR2 YFSETQ. The clonotype originates from a woman under 40 who had recovered from COVID-19. The sample consisted of peripheral blood. The rearrangement links TRBV5-1 to TRBJ2-7, with 8 bases fitting TRBD1. CDR3 region: CASSPKLGRGPYEQYF. CDR3 DNA sequence: TGCGCCAGCAGCCCAAAATTGGGCAGGGGGCCCTACGAGCAGTACTTC.